This T cell receptor beta chain stems from a study of blood T cell repertoires in COVID-19. Across the study: The United States, Italy and Spain were the sources of the acute and convalescent COVID-19 samples. Nucleic acid was either cDNA or gDNA, and it came from T cells, B-cell-depleted T cells, or PBMCs.

Original handling: Reference gene primer amplification gave nucleated cell count estimates. TCRdb's table, derived via immunoSEQ multiplex PCR, lists solely in-frame clones and lacks some. V and J calls and clone size are given by that table; D and trimming were obtained from the DNA. The sample has some 150,000 clones; 70% to 85% are singletons. The CDR3 totals 12 residues. V was trimmed by 7 bases and J by 4 bases, leaving 10 bases between them. The sequenced material came from peripheral blood. This sequence joins TRBV12-3 or TRBV12-4 and TRBJ2-5; tentatively, D is TRBD2 (5 bases). The TCR was taken from a woman between 45 and 65 years old with acute or convalescent COVID-19. The CDR3 loop is CASTSAGETQYF. The CDR3 DNA reads TGTGCCAGCACCTCGGCGGGAGAGACCCAGTACTTC.